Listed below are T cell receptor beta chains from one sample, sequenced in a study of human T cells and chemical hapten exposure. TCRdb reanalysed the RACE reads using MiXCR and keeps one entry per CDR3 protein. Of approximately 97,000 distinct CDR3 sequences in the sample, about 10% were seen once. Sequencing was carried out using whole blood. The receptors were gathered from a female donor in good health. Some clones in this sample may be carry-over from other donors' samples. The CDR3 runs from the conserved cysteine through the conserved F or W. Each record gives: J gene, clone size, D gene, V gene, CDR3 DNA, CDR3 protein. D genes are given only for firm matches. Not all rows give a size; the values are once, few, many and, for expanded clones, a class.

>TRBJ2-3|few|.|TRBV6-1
TGTGCCAGCACCCTACTAGAGGGGGACACAGATACGCAGTATTTT
CASTLLEGDTDTQYF
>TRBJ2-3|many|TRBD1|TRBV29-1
TGCAGCGGACGACAGGGGGCAATAGATACGCAGTATTTT
CSGRQGAIDTQYF
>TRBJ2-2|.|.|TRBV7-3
TGTGCCAGCAGCTTATCCCCATCTGGGGTATTTGCCGGGGAGCTGTTTTTT
CASSLSPSGVFAGELFF
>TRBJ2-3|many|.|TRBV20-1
TGCAGTGCTAGAGATCAAGCGCGTACCACAGATACGCAGTATTTT
CSARDQARTTDTQYF
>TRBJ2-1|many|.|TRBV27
TGTGCCAGCAGTTCTACAGGGCTGGGGAATGAGCAGTTCTTC
CASSSTGLGNEQFF
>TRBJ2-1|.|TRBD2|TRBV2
TGTGCCAGCAACGAGGAGGGGCAGGGAGGGTATTACAATGAGCAGTTCTTC
CASNEEGQGGYYNEQFF
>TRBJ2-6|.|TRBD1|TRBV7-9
TGTGCCAGCAGCCTATCGTACAGGGGGCGCTATGACCCTGGGGCCAACGTCCTGACTTTC
CASSLSYRGRYDPGANVLTF
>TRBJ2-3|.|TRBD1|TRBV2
TGTGCCAGCGGCGGGGACAGGGGTTCAGATACGCAGTATTTT
CASGGDRGSDTQYF
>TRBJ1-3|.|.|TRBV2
TGTGCCAGCATTCTGGCTCCTCTCTCTGGAAACACCATATATTTT
CASILAPLSGNTIYF
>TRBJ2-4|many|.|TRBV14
TGTGCCAGCAGCCAATATGCTCGGTCACAGGGTTGGCTGGCCAAAAACATTCAGTACTTC
CASSQYARSQGWLAKNIQYF
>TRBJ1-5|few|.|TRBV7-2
TGTGCCAGCAGCTTAGTATCAGGCAATAGCAATCAGCCCCAGCATTTT
CASSLVSGNSNQPQHF
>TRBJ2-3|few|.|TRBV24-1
TGTGCCACCAGTGACCCGGACTACTTTAGCACAGATACGCAGTATTTT
CATSDPDYFSTDTQYF
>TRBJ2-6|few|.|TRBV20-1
TGCAGTGCTAGAGATTCCTCTGGGGCCAACGTCCTGACTTTC
CSARDSSGANVLTF
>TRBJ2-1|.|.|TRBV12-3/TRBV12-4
TGTGCCAGCAGTTTAGAGGGAGCGATGTACAATGAGCAGTTCTTC
CASSLEGAMYNEQFF
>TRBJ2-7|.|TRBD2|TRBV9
TGTGCCAGCAGCGGCGGACTAGCGGGAGGGCCAGGGGGTGAGCAGTACTTC
CASSGGLAGGPGGEQYF
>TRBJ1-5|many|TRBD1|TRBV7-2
TGTGCCAGCAGCTTTGGGACAGGGGGCATCAGCAATCAGCCCCAGCATTTT
CASSFGTGGISNQPQHF